A single sample gave rise to the 3 T cell receptor beta chains below, sequenced in a study of radiotherapy plus CTLA-4 blockade in lung cancer. Assay used: immunoSEQ multiplex PCR; TCRdb lists only in-frame clones, some missing. This repertoire shows around 32,000 clones, 81% found once; its top ten account for approximately 25%. Sequences were derived from peripheral blood, sampled from a patient treated with radiotherapy plus ipilimumab. These receptors all stem from a human donor with non-small cell lung cancer that progressed on radiotherapy plus ipilimumab.

The chain joins TRBV9 to TRBJ2-3; the D is unclear. With 0 bases removed from V and 5 bases from J, the gap between germline ends came to 16 bases. From germline, CDR1 is SGDLS and CDR2 YYNGEE. This CDR3 is built from 16 residues. CDR3 nucleotide sequence: TGTGCCAGCAGCGTAGGAACTACCGAATCGCTAGATACGCAGTATTTT. It translates to CASSVGTTESLDTQYF.

The chain couples TRBV7-9 to TRBJ1-4, with 7 nucleotides matching TRBD1. Germline-derived CDR1 and CDR2 are SEHNR and FQNEAQ (reference sequence). J lost 8 bases, V lost 5 bases, and 5 bases had no gene match. The CDR3 is 13 residues long. The CDR3: CASSVRTGEKLFF. The CDR3 coding sequence is TGTGCCAGCAGCGTACGGACAGGCGAAAAACTGTTTTTT.

V gene TRBV10-3 combines with J gene TRBJ1-3, with 12 bases lining up with TRBD1. CDR3 length equals 14 residues. The germline V gene encodes CDR1 ENHRY and CDR2 SYGVKD. J was trimmed by 6 bases and V by 6 bases; bases with no gene match: 3. This CDR3 reads CAIRGTGGVNTIYF. The CDR3 nucleotides read TGTGCCATCAGAGGGACAGGGGGCGTAAACACCATATATTTT.